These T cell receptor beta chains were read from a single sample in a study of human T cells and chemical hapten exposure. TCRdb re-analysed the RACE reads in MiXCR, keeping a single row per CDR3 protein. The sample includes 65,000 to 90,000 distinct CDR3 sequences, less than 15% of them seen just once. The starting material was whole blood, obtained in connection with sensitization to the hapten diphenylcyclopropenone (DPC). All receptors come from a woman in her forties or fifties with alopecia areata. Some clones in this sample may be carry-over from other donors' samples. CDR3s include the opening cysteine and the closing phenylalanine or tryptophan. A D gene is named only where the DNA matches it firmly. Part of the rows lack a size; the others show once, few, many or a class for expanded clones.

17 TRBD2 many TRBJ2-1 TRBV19 CASSNPGTSVSYNEQFF TGTGCCAGTAGTAACCCCGGGACTAGCGTCTCCTACAATGAGCAGTTCTTC
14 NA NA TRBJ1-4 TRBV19 CASSRPGTNEKLFF TGTGCCAGTAGTCGGCCCGGGACCAATGAAAAACTGTTTTTT
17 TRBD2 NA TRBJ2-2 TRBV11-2 CASSSPTRGGGRGELFF TGTGCCAGCAGCTCCCCCACCCGGGGGGGAGGGCGCGGGGAGCTGTTTTTT
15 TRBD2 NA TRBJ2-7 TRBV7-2 CASSLAVAGVGEQYF TGTGCCAGCAGCTTAGCGGTAGCGGGAGTAGGAGAGCAGTACTTC
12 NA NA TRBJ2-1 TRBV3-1 CASSQDLSREVF TGTGCCAGCAGCCAAGATTTGTCTAGGGAGGTCTTC
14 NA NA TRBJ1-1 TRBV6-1 CASSSNRAGTEAFF TGTGCCAGCAGCAGTAACAGGGCGGGCACTGAAGCTTTCTTT
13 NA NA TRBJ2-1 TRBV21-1 CASSKVLDNEQFF TGTGCCAGCAGCAAAGTTTTAGATAATGAGCAGTTCTTC
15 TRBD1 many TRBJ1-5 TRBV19 CASSRTGTGEQPQHF TGTGCCAGTAGTAGAACCGGGACAGGGGAACAGCCCCAGCATTTT
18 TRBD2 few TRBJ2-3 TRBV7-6 CASSLGLAGGPLTDTQYF TGTGCCAGCAGCTTAGGGCTAGCGGGAGGGCCGCTGACAGATACGCAGTATTTT
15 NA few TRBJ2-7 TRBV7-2 CASSPAGTGTYEQYF TGTGCCAGCAGCCCCGCCGGGACTGGAACCTACGAGCAGTACTTC
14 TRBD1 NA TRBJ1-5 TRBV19 CASSTPGGNRPQHF TGTGCCAGTAGTACCCCAGGGGGCAATCGGCCCCAGCATTTT
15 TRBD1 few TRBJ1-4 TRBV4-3 CASSLNQGAGEKLFF TGCGCCAGCAGCCTAAACCAGGGGGCTGGCGAAAAACTGTTTTTT
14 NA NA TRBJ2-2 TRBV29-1 CSVGAASNTGELFF TGCAGCGTTGGTGCAGCGTCGAACACCGGGGAGCTGTTTTTT
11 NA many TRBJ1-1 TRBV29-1 CSGRVYSEAFF TGCAGCGGAAGGGTATACTCTGAAGCTTTCTTT
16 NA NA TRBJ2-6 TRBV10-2 CASKVEGRSGANVLTF TGCGCCAGCAAGGTAGAGGGCCGCTCTGGGGCCAACGTCCTGACTTTC
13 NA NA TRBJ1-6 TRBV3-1 CASKPRGISPLHF TGTGCCAGCAAACCAAGGGGGATCTCACCCCTCCACTTT
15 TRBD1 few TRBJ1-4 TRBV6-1 CASSDSGTAREKLFF TGTGCCAGCAGTGATTCGGGGACAGCGAGGGAAAAACTGTTTTTT
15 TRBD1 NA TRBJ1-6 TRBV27 CASKLAGTGSLALHF TGTGCCAGTAAATTGGCCGGGACAGGGAGTTTGGCCCTCCACTTT